This T cell receptor beta chain was identified during a study of T cells in pancreatic ductal adenocarcinoma. Losses at the gene ends were 2 bases for V and 4 bases for J; bases not matched to a gene: 5. This CDR3 contains 15 residues. Germline V gene lookup returns CDR1 SNHLY and CDR2 FYNNEI. Data came from immunoSEQ multiplex PCR; TCRdb stores just in-frame clones and leaves some out. The table includes 85,000 to 120,000 clones, about 95% detected once. Surgery without prior neoadjuvant therapy was the treatment of the selected pancreatic ductal adenocarcinoma patients. This receptor was taken from a human donor with pancreatic ductal adenocarcinoma. Sequencing input: PBMCs. V is TRBV2 and J is TRBJ2-3, with 8 bases matching TRBD2. This CDR3 is CASSENLSGADTQYF. The CDR3 DNA reads as TGTGCCAGCAGTGAAAATCTTAGCGGGGCAGATACGCAGTATTTT.